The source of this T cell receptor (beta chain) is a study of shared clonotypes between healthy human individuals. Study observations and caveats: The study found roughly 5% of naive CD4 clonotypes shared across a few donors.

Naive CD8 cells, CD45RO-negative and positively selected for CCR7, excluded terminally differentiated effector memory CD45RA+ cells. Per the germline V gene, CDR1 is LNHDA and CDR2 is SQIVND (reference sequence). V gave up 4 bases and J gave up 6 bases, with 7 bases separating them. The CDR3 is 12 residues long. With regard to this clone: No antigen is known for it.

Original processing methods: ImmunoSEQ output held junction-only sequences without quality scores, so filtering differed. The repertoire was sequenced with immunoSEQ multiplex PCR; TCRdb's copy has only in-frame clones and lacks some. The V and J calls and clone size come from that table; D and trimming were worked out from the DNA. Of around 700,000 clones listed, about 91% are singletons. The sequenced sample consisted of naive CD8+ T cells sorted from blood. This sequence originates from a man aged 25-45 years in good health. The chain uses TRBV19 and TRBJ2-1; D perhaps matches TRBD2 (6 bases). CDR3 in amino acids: CASSTSVNEQFF. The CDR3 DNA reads TGTGCCAGTAGTACTAGCGTCAATGAGCAGTTCTTC.